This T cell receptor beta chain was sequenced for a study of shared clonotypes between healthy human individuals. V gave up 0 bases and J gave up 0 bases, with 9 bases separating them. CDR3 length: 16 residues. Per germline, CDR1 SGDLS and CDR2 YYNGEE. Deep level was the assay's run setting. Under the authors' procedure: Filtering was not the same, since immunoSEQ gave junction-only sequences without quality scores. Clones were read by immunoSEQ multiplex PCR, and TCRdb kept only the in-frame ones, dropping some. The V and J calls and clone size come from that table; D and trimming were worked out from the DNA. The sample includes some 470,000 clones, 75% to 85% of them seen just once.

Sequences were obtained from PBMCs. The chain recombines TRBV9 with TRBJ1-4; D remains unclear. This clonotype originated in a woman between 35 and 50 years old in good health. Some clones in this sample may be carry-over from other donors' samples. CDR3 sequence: CASSVVGDPTNEKLFF. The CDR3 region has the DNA TGTGCCAGCAGCGTAGTGGGAGACCCAACTAATGAAAAACTGTTTTTT.